This TCR beta chain comes out of a study of technical replicates of blood from four donors. This CDR3 has 12 residues. The germline V gene has CDR1 SQVTM and CDR2 ANQGSEA. Trimming cost V 5 bases and J 4 bases, with 9 bases left between them. Clones were sequenced by immunoSEQ multiplex PCR, and TCRdb holds only the in-frame ones, with some missing. The profile shows roughly 79,000 clones, about 81% of them singletons. J is TRBJ2-1 and V is TRBV29-1, with D unclear. The sample was PBMCs. The TCR sequence derives from a human donor in good health. Some clones in this sample may be carry-over from other donors' samples. The CDR3 is CSVRQAYNEQFF. The DNA for the CDR3 is TGCAGCGTTCGGCAGGCTTACAATGAGCAGTTCTTC.